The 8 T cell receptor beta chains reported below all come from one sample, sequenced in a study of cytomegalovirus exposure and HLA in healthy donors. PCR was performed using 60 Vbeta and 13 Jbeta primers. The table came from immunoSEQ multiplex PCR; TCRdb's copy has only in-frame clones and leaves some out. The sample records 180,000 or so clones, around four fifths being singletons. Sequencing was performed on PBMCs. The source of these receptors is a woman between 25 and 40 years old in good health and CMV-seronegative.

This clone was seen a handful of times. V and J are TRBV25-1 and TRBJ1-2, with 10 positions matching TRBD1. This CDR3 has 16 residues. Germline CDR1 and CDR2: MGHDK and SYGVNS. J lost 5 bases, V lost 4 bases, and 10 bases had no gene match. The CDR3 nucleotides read TGTGCCAGCAGTGGGGGACAGGGGATTGTAAAGTATGGCTACACCTTC. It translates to CASSGGQGIVKYGYTF.

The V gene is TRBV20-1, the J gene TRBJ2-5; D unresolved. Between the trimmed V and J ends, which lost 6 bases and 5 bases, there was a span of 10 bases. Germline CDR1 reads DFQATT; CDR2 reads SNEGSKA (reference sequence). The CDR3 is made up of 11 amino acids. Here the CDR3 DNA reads TGCAGTGCAAGCCCCGGGGAGACCCAGTACTTC. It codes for CSASPGETQYF.

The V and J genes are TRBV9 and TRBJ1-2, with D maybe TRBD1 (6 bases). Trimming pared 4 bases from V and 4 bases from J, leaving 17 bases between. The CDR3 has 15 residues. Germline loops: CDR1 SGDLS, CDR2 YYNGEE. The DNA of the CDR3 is TGTGCCAGCAGCCCAGGGACATCGGGCGGCTATGGCTACACCTTC. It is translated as CASSPGTSGGYGYTF.

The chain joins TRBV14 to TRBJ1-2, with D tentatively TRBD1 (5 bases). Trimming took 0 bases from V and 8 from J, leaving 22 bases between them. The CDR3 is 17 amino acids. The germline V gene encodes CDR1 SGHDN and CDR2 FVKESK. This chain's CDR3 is CASSQDLRGSHSVGYTF. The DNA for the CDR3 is TGTGCCAGCAGCCAAGATCTGCGGGGGAGCCATTCCGTGGGCTACACCTTC.

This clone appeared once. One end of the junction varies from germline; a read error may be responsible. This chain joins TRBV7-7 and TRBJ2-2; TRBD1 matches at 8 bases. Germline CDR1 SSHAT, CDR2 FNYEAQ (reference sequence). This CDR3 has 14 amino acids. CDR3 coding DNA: TGTGCTAGCAGCTTCAGGGGGCAGGACGGGGAGCTGTTTTTT. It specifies CASSFRGQDGELFF.

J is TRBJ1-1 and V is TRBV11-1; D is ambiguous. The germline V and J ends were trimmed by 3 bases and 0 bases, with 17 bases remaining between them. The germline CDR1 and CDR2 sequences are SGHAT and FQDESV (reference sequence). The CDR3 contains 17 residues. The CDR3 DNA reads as TGTGCCAGCAGCTTTTCCAGGCCACCGACTATGAACACTGAAGCTTTCTTT. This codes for CASSFSRPPTMNTEAFF.

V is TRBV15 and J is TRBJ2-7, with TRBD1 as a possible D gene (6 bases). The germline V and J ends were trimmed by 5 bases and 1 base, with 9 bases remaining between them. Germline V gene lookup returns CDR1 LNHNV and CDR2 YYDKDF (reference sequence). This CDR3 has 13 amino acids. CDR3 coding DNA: TGTGCCACCAGCTTTGGACAGTCCTACGAGCAGTACTTC. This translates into CATSFGQSYEQYF.

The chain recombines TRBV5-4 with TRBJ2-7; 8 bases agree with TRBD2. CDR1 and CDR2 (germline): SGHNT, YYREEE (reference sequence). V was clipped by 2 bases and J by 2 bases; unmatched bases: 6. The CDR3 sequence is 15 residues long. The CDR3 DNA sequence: TGTGCCAGCAGCTTAGCGGGAGAAAAAACCTACGAGCAGTACTTC. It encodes CASSLAGEKTYEQYF.